Each of the 24 T cell receptor beta chains below was sequenced from the same sample in a study of T cell repertoires in cytomegalovirus infection. These TCRs' antigens remain unknown. Using its own MiXCR run on the reads, TCRdb lists one record per CDR3 protein. The table shows roughly 45,000 distinct CDR3 sequences, with approximately 22% occurring only once. What was sequenced was PBMCs, sequenced either directly or after in vitro stimulation (not recorded which). The receptors derive from a human donor in good health (CMV status not recorded). Some clones in this sample may be carry-over from other donors' samples.

This clonotype was observed many times. The rearrangement joins TRBV10-3 to TRBJ2-6, with a possible D match to TRBD1 (6 bases). Germline V lookup: CDR1 ENHRY, CDR2 SYGVKD. V was cut by 6 bases and J by 4 bases, with 19 bases left in between. The CDR3 runs to 17 residues. This CDR3 is CAISQLPQGAGANVLTF. The DNA of the CDR3 is TGTGCCATCAGCCAACTCCCACAGGGCGCCGGGGCCAACGTCCTGACTTTC.

The chain is built from TRBV7-9 and TRBJ2-3, with 10 bases that match TRBD2. The V gene's germline CDR1 is SEHNR and CDR2 FQNEAQ (reference sequence). The CDR3 length is 14 residues. J was trimmed by 5 bases and V by 2 bases; bases with no gene match: 1. The CDR3 here is CASSLLAGVDTQYF. The CDR3 DNA is TGTGCCAGCAGCTTACTAGCGGGAGTAGATACGCAGTATTTT.

This clonotype was detected many times. The V call is TRBV10-2, the J call TRBJ2-2; D is undetermined. The CDR3 has 18 residues. V was trimmed by 0 bases and J by 2 bases, leaving 16 bases between them. Germline V gene data show CDR1 as WSHSY and CDR2 as SAAADI. In nucleotides, the CDR3 is TGCGCCAGCAGTGAGTCTCGGCGGACCCCTCGAAACACCGGGGAGCTGTTTTTT. It yields the protein CASSESRRTPRNTGELFF.

At least ten counts were recorded for this clonotype. The V gene is TRBV7-8, the J gene TRBJ2-1, with 8 bases matching TRBD1. The CDR3 totals 15 residues. The V gene's germline CDR1 is SGHVS and CDR2 FQNEAQ. Germline trimming cut 1 base from V and 3 bases from J; bases unmatched to any gene: 2. CDR3 nucleotide sequence: TGTGCCAGCAGCTTAGAAACAGGGGGCTACAATGAGCAGTTCTTC. It specifies CASSLETGGYNEQFF.

This clonotype occurred a few times. The gene calls are TRBV25-1 and TRBJ2-5; 11 bases align to TRBD1. With 5 bases clipped from V and 0 bases from J, the junction kept 8 bases outside the gene matches. Germline V CDR1 and CDR2: MGHDK, SYGVNS. This CDR3 contains 17 residues. The CDR3 sequence is CASSRDRGGVYQETQYF. The CDR3 region has the DNA TGTGCCAGCAGTAGGGACAGGGGGGGGGTGTACCAAGAGACCCAGTACTTC. Using reference TRBV25-1 and TRBJ2-5 for the parts outside the CDR3, the full variable domain is EADIYQTPRYLVIGTGKKITLECSQTMGHDKMYWYQQDPGMELHLIHYSYGVNSTEKGDLSSESTVSRIRTEHFPLTLESARPSHTSQYLCASSRDRGGVYQETQYFGPGTRLLVL.

The V gene is TRBV28, the J gene TRBJ2-5; 8 nucleotides align to TRBD2. The germline CDR1 and CDR2 sequences are MDHEN and SYDVKM. V lost 3 bases and J lost 14; bases outside the gene matches: 11. The CDR3 length is 13 residues. The CDR3 region has the DNA TGTGCCAGCAGTTTTTTAGCGGGGAACCCCAATTACTTC. It codes for CASSFLAGNPNYF.

The chain joins TRBV29-1 to TRBJ1-5; TRBD1 matches 9 bases. Losses at the gene ends were 4 bases for V and 4 bases for J; bases not matched to a gene: 2. The CDR3 runs to 13 residues. Looked up from germline, CDR1 is SQVTM and CDR2 is ANQGSEA. The CDR3 sequence is CSVGQGGNQPQHF. In DNA, the CDR3 is TGCAGCGTTGGACAGGGGGGAAATCAGCCCCAGCATTTT.

This clonotype has ten or more counts. V gene TRBV7-2 combines with J gene TRBJ1-3; TRBD1 might be the D (6 bases). Germline V gives CDR1 SGHTA, CDR2 FQGNSA. The CDR3 extends over 14 amino acids. The V end was cut by 5 bases, the J end by 0 bases, with 8 bases between. DNA of the CDR3: TGTGCCAGCAGCCGGGGGGCCTCTGGAAACACCATATATTTT. Its protein product is CASSRGASGNTIYF.

This rearrangement joins TRBV3-1 to TRBJ2-5; D is undetermined. V lost 0 bases and J lost 5, with 7 bases in between. This CDR3 region has 13 residues. Germline CDR1 is LGHDT and CDR2 is YNNKEL (reference sequence). For the CDR3, the DNA is TGTGCCAGCAGCCAAGAAGAAAAGGAGACCCAGTACTTC. Translating it yields CASSQEEKETQYF.

This clonotype has ten or more counts. The chain links TRBV7-8 to TRBJ1-6; D gene unclear. The germline gives CDR1 SGHVS, CDR2 FQNEAQ. V lost 8 bases, J lost 5 bases, and 13 bases lay in between. This CDR3 is 14 amino acids long. CDR3 amino acids: CASSRRGHNSPLHF. CDR3 DNA sequence: TGTGCCAGCTCCCGGAGAGGGCATAATTCACCCCTCCACTTT.

This clonotype was seen ten or more times. The CDR3 is CASSFRLDPYNEQFF. In DNA, the CDR3 is TGTGCCAGCAGTTTTCGGCTAGACCCCTACAATGAGCAGTTCTTC. This chain joins TRBV27 and TRBJ2-1; no reliable D call. Per germline, CDR1 MNHEY and CDR2 SMNVEV (reference sequence). The ends were cut back, 3 bases at V and 2 bases at J, with 11 bases in the middle. This CDR3 contains 15 residues.

The chain carries TRBV2 and TRBJ2-1; D uncertain. Germline V lookup: CDR1 SNHLY, CDR2 FYNNEI. The CDR3 loop spans 12 amino acids. Trimming left V 4 bases short and J 9 bases short, with 10 bases between. The CDR3 DNA reads TGTGCCAGCAGTGGCGGTTTCGGTGAGCAGTTCTTC. Protein sequence: CASSGGFGEQFF.

The chain couples TRBV6-6 to TRBJ2-3, with 14 bases aligning to TRBD2. Trimming at V came to 5 bases and at J to 3 bases, leaving 7 bases not matched to a gene. Germline CDR1 is MNHNY and CDR2 is SVGAGI (reference sequence). The CDR3 length is 17 residues. The CDR3 here is CASSLTSGRALTDTQYF. CDR3 DNA: TGTGCCAGCAGTCTGACTAGCGGGAGGGCCCTGACAGATACGCAGTATTTT.

This clonotype was seen ten or more times. The chain joins TRBV24-1 to TRBJ2-1; maybe TRBD2 (6 bases). The germline V and J ends were trimmed by 6 bases and 1 base, with 6 bases remaining between them. The germline gives CDR1 KGHDR, CDR2 SFDVKD. CDR3 size: 13 residues. The CDR3 sequence: CATSRESYNEQFF. CDR3 coding DNA: TGTGCCACCAGTCGGGAGTCCTACAATGAGCAGTTCTTC.

DNA of the CDR3: TGTGCCAGCAGTTACTCAGGGTCCTACGAGCAGTACTTC. Amino acid sequence: CASSYSGSYEQYF. The rearrangement joins TRBV6-5 to TRBJ2-7; no firm D call. CDR1 is MNHEY, CDR2 SVGAGI, per germline. Trimming removed 0 bases from V and 1 base from J, with 4 bases in between. The CDR3 has 13 amino acids.

DNA of the CDR3: TGTGCCAGCAGTTACGGGGGGAACTATGGCTACACCTTC. Its translation is CASSYGGNYGYTF. The chain combines TRBV6-2 or TRBV6-3 with TRBJ1-2; D is possibly TRBD1 (5 bases). The CDR3 totals 13 residues. Germline V gives CDR1 MNHEY, CDR2 SVGEGT. V lost 2 bases, J lost 2 bases, and 6 bases lay in between.

This clonotype has at least ten counts. The CDR3 bases are TGCAGTGCTAACGGGGGGGACACCGGGGATACGCAGTATTTT. It specifies CSANGGDTGDTQYF. This rearrangement joins TRBV20-1 to TRBJ2-3; 8 bases are a match to TRBD2. V trimming: 4 bases; J trimming: 6 bases; junction bases outside the gene matches: 9. The CDR3 spans 14 residues. CDR1 and CDR2 from the germline V gene are DFQATT and SNEGSKA (reference sequence).

The chain couples TRBV6-6 to TRBJ2-2; 10 positions match TRBD1. The V and J ends lost 10 bases and 0 bases, in that order; junction bases with no gene match: 8. The V gene's germline CDR1 is MNHNY and CDR2 SVGAGI (reference sequence). The CDR3 loop spans 16 amino acids. The CDR3 DNA reads as TGTGCCACAACTCGACAGGGGGCCGCGAACACCGGGGAGCTGTTTTTT. Amino acid sequence: CATTRQGAANTGELFF.

The sample holds a few counts of this clonotype. The chain couples TRBV5-6 to TRBJ2-3, with 8 positions matching TRBD1. The V gene end was trimmed by 7 bases and the J gene end by 0 bases; junction bases not matched to a gene: 7. Per the germline V gene, CDR1 is SGHDT and CDR2 is YYEEEE. CDR3 length: 15 amino acids. The CDR3 sequence is CASGRDRLSTDTQYF. The CDR3 nucleotides read TGTGCCAGCGGCCGGGACAGGCTAAGCACAGATACGCAGTATTTT.

This clonotype was picked up a small number of times. CDR3 region: CASSLFGAANTGELFF. The CDR3 DNA sequence: TGTGCCAGCAGCTTGTTCGGGGCTGCGAACACCGGGGAGCTGTTTTTT. The rearrangement joins TRBV5-5 to TRBJ2-2; the D call may be TRBD1 or TRBD2 (5 bases each). The CDR3 is 16 residues long. Trimming took 1 base from V and 0 from J, leaving 10 bases between them. In germline, CDR1 is SGHKS, CDR2 YYEKEE (reference sequence).

The chain carries TRBV7-9 and TRBJ2-5; tentatively, D is TRBD2 (6 bases). The CDR3 totals 13 residues. Germline V gene sequence: CDR1 SEHNR, CDR2 FQNEAQ (reference sequence). V lost 4 bases to trimming and J lost 3 bases, with 9 bases between them. The CDR3 loop reads CASSSSEEETQYF. The CDR3 DNA is TGTGCCAGCAGCTCTAGCGAAGAAGAGACCCAGTACTTC. Full variable domain (remainder filled in from reference TRBV7-9 and TRBJ2-5): DTGVSQNPRHKITKRGQNVTFRCDPISEHNRLYWYRQTLGQGPEFLTYFQNEAQLEKSRLLSDRFSAERPKGSFSTLEIQRTEQGDSAMYLCASSSSEEETQYFGPGTRLLVL.

This clonotype came up many times. The chain joins TRBV7-9 to TRBJ2-1; weak D call: TRBD1 (5 bases). Trimming pared 3 bases from V and 4 bases from J, leaving 7 bases between. The CDR3 loop spans 13 amino acids. Germline assignment: CDR1 SEHNR and CDR2 FQNEAQ (reference sequence). DNA for the CDR3: TGTGCCAGCAGCTTGACAGCGTACAATGAGCAGTTCTTC. It yields the protein CASSLTAYNEQFF.

This clonotype has only a few counts. This chain links TRBV6-5 with TRBJ1-1; the D is unclear. The CDR3 length is 16 residues. The V and J ends lost 0 bases and 0 bases respectively, with 11 bases between them. CDR1 is MNHEY, CDR2 SVGAGI, per germline. Here the CDR3 DNA reads TGTGCCAGCAGTTACTCGAGAACAGCCTTGAACACTGAAGCTTTCTTT. It specifies CASSYSRTALNTEAFF.

This chain connects TRBV6-1 to TRBJ1-5; D not resolved. CDR1 and CDR2 (germline): MNHNS, SASEGT. V lost 6 bases to trimming and J lost 0 bases, with 15 bases between them. The CDR3 loop spans 16 amino acids. The CDR3 nucleotides are TGTGCCAGCAGGCTCGGATCCATTTATAGCAATCAGCCCCAGCATTTT. Residues: CASRLGSIYSNQPQHF.